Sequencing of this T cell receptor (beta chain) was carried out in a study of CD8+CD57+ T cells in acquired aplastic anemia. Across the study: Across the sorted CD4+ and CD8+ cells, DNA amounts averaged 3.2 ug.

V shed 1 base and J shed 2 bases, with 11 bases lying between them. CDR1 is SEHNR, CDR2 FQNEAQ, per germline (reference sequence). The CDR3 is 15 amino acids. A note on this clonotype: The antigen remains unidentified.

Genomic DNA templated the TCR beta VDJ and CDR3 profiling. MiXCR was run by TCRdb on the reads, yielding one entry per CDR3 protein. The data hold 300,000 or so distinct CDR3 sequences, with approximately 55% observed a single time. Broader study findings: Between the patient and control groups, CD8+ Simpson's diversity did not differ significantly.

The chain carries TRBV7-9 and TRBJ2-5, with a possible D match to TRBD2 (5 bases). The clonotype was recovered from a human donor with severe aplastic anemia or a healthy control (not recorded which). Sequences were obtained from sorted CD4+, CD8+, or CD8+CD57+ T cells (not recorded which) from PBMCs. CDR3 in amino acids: CASSLVSGKQETQYF. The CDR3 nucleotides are TGTGCCAGCAGCTTAGTCTCCGGGAAACAAGAGACCCAGTACTTC.